Included here is one T cell receptor beta chain sequence, with context. Its specificity is not known. The CDR3 totals 13 residues. Trimming took off 7 bases at V and 4 bases at J, with 13 bases between the two ends. Germline V gives CDR1 MNHEY, CDR2 SVGAGI. The sample is drawn from a study of cytomegalovirus exposure and HLA in healthy donors. General study points: Evidence from a later analysis indicated that most CMV-associated TCR beta chains looked HLA-restricted. Later analysis suggested links between common viral pathogens and several top significant clusters. The majority of TCR sequences were rare, yet some public TCRs appeared in many donors.

The PCR had 60 Vbeta and 13 Jbeta primers. The protocol was immunoSEQ multiplex PCR, while the TCRdb copy is restricted to in-frame clones and leaves out a portion. This sample has under 250,000 clones, with about 80% found just once. The chain is built from TRBV6-5 and TRBJ2-5, with a tentative D call TRBD2 (6 bases). This TCR was recovered from a woman in her fifties or sixties in good health and CMV-seropositive. The sequencing input was PBMCs. CDR3 bases: TGTGCCAGCAACCTGGGGGGTGGAGAGACCCAGTACTTC. Translating gives CASNLGGGETQYF.